A selection of T cell receptor beta chains follows, all from one sample in a study of T cells in Graves' hyperthyroidism and ophthalmopathy. TCRdb called the multiplex PCR reads again in MiXCR, with one record for every CDR3 protein. The sample contains hundreds of thousands of distinct CDR3 sequences, 15% to 20% of which appear only once. Material: blood. The source of these receptors is a man aged 35-49 years with Graves' hyperthyroidism. CDR3s include the opening cysteine and the closing phenylalanine or tryptophan. The order of the fields is V gene, J gene, CDR3 protein.

V gene: TRBV4-2; J gene: TRBJ2-1; CDR3 protein: CASSQRLAGRDEQFF
V gene: TRBV5-4; J gene: TRBJ2-1; CDR3 protein: CASSLASGSSYNEQFF
V gene: TRBV10-3; J gene: TRBJ2-3; CDR3 protein: CAISDSRGTADTQYF
V gene: TRBV6-2/TRBV6-3; J gene: TRBJ2-2; CDR3 protein: CASSSLVVGELFF
V gene: TRBV7-6; J gene: TRBJ2-7; CDR3 protein: CASSFGTGTYEQYF
V gene: TRBV9; J gene: TRBJ2-3; CDR3 protein: CASSVGVGTDTQYF
V gene: TRBV20-1; J gene: TRBJ1-5; CDR3 protein: CSALPGQGAWGVNQPQHF
V gene: TRBV2; J gene: TRBJ1-2; CDR3 protein: CASSRTPYGYTF
V gene: TRBV5-1; J gene: TRBJ2-5; CDR3 protein: CASSSPRQGACETQYF
V gene: TRBV6-2/TRBV6-3; J gene: TRBJ1-5; CDR3 protein: CASSDWLLPQHF
V gene: TRBV19; J gene: TRBJ2-1; CDR3 protein: CATGGKGEFF
V gene: TRBV7-3; J gene: TRBJ1-1; CDR3 protein: CASSRQMNTEAFF
V gene: TRBV2; J gene: TRBJ2-7; CDR3 protein: CASRRQSYEQYF
V gene: TRBV24-1; J gene: TRBJ2-1; CDR3 protein: CATQGTGGANEQFF
V gene: TRBV20-1; J gene: TRBJ1-1; CDR3 protein: CSGKGGNTEAFF
V gene: TRBV7-9; J gene: TRBJ2-3; CDR3 protein: CASSPGVADSTDTQYF
V gene: TRBV4-2; J gene: TRBJ1-1; CDR3 protein: CASSRQTRGSTEAFF
V gene: TRBV6-1; J gene: TRBJ1-4; CDR3 protein: CASSAVGTVKKLFF
V gene: TRBV25-1; J gene: TRBJ1-6; CDR3 protein: CASRATVFSYNSPLHF
V gene: TRBV2; J gene: TRBJ1-2; CDR3 protein: CASSERILDYGYTF
V gene: TRBV5-1; J gene: TRBJ2-2; CDR3 protein: CASSPGGTGTTGELFF
V gene: TRBV6-5; J gene: TRBJ2-7; CDR3 protein: CASSYSGGGTGERYEQYF
V gene: TRBV19; J gene: TRBJ1-1; CDR3 protein: CASSITENTEAFF
V gene: TRBV10-1; J gene: TRBJ2-2; CDR3 protein: CASSESGRAGELFF
V gene: TRBV6-1; J gene: TRBJ2-7; CDR3 protein: CASSLRDRGPYEQYF
V gene: TRBV12-3/TRBV12-4; J gene: TRBJ1-5; CDR3 protein: CASSSLRQPQHF
V gene: TRBV29-1; J gene: TRBJ1-2; CDR3 protein: CSVPTGASYGYTF
V gene: TRBV24-1; J gene: TRBJ2-1; CDR3 protein: CATSDSRRGDDEQFF
V gene: TRBV3-1; J gene: TRBJ2-7; CDR3 protein: CASSQGGTNYEQYF
V gene: TRBV7-9; J gene: TRBJ2-7; CDR3 protein: CASSHRGLYEQYF
V gene: TRBV5-4; J gene: TRBJ2-1; CDR3 protein: CASREGLAGGLYNEQFF
V gene: TRBV7-2; J gene: TRBJ1-6; CDR3 protein: CASSSRALSSLHF
V gene: TRBV30; J gene: TRBJ1-1; CDR3 protein: CAWSRSHLNTEAFF
V gene: TRBV13; J gene: TRBJ1-1; CDR3 protein: CASSKPTGEAFF
V gene: TRBV5-1; J gene: TRBJ2-6; CDR3 protein: CASSFLDTGLFSGANVLTF
V gene: TRBV7-2; J gene: TRBJ2-7; CDR3 protein: CASSLQDSTYEQYF
V gene: TRBV6-1; J gene: TRBJ2-1; CDR3 protein: CASRRHSEGHEQFF
V gene: TRBV6-2/TRBV6-3; J gene: TRBJ1-5; CDR3 protein: CASSPRRTGFNQPQHF